This record covers a single T cell receptor (beta chain). This entry is derived from a study of brain metastases from non-small cell lung cancer. The repertoire was sequenced with immunoSEQ multiplex PCR; TCRdb's copy has only in-frame clones and lacks some. Of nearly 2,500 clones in the sample, 86% were seen once. The clonotype was recovered from a donor aged 40 or older with non-small cell lung cancer. The sample was tumor-adjacent normal tissue.

The CDR3 nucleotides are TGCAGTGCTAGTAGTTCATCTAGGTGGCGGGGGGGCCGATCGGTCAAAAACATTCAGTACTTC. Its translation is CSASSSSRWRGGRSVKNIQYF. The chain combines TRBV20-1 with TRBJ2-4; TRBD2 aligns across 9 bases. V shed 3 bases and J 3 bases; nucleotides not matched to a gene: 24. This CDR3 has 21 amino acids. CDR1 DFQATT and CDR2 SNEGSKA come from the germline V gene (reference sequence).